Included here is one TCR beta chain sequence, with context. The protocol was immunoSEQ multiplex PCR, while the TCRdb copy is restricted to in-frame clones and leaves out a portion. There are 150,000 to 200,000 clones in the sample; 82% occur only once, and 4% to 6.5% lies in the top ten. This entry comes from a study of blood T cell repertoires in COVID-19. Study overall: COVID-19 samples, acute and convalescent, were from the United States, Italy and Spain. The analysed material was cDNA or gDNA that came from T cells, B-cell-depleted T cells, or PBMCs.

The CDR3 is made up of 15 amino acids. The germline gives CDR1 MGHRA, CDR2 YSYEKL. The source is a woman aged 55-75 years with acute COVID-19. Sequenced input: PBMCs or T cells enriched from blood (not recorded which). The chain recombines TRBV4-1 with TRBJ2-7; a weak D match, TRBD2 (5 bases). CDR3 sequence reads: CASSQTIWERGLIRV. CDR3 in DNA: TGCGCCAGCAGCCAGACCATTTGGGAGCGAGGGCTGATCCGCGTC.